The rows below give T cell receptor beta chains drawn from one sample of a study of Graves' ophthalmopathy and Graves' hyperthyroidism. TCRdb analysed the multiplex PCR reads with MiXCR anew, one entry per CDR3 protein. Among more than 150,000 distinct CDR3 sequences listed, over 35% were seen once. Specimen: peripheral blood. Every receptor here comes from a woman in her 40s with Graves' ophthalmopathy. Each CDR3 is given with its conserved first and last residue. A D gene is named only where the DNA matches it firmly. The listing skips clone size in some rows; elsewhere it reads once, few, many or a size class.

J: TRBJ2-7; V: TRBV5-1; size: many; D: TRBD1; DNA: TGCGCCAGCAGCCCCAGGACAGGGGGAGACGAGCAGTACTTC; CDR3: CASSPRTGGDEQYF
J: TRBJ1-1; V: TRBV2; size: many; D: TRBD1; DNA: TGTGCCAGCTCGGACAGGACGAACACTGAAGCTTTCTTT; CDR3: CASSDRTNTEAFF
J: TRBJ2-7; V: TRBV6-1; size: many; D: NA; DNA: TGTGCCAGCAGACACACCCGGGCAGGCCAATTCTACGAGCAGTACTTC; CDR3: CASRHTRAGQFYEQYF
J: TRBJ1-5; V: TRBV18; size: many; D: NA; DNA: TGTGCCAGCTCACCGTCACCGGGGGATCAGCCCCAGCATTTT; CDR3: CASSPSPGDQPQHF
J: TRBJ2-7; V: TRBV7-8; size: NA; D: TRBD2; DNA: TGTGCCAGCAGCTATCGGACTAGCGGAGCCTACGAGCAGTACTTC; CDR3: CASSYRTSGAYEQYF
J: TRBJ2-7; V: TRBV6-1; size: once; D: NA; DNA: TGTGCCAGCAGTCGGGAAGATAGGAACGAGCAGTACTTC; CDR3: CASSREDRNEQYF
J: TRBJ2-7; V: TRBV10-3; size: few; D: TRBD1; DNA: TGTGCCAACAGTCCTCCGTGGACAGGGAGGACCTACGAGCAGTACTTC; CDR3: CANSPPWTGRTYEQYF
J: TRBJ1-1; V: TRBV6-5; size: many; D: NA; DNA: TGTGCCAGCAGTTACTCGATAGGGGCGACGAACACTGAAGCTTTCTTT; CDR3: CASSYSIGATNTEAFF
J: TRBJ2-7; V: TRBV29-1; size: NA; D: TRBD1; DNA: TGCAGCGTTGCACGGGACAGGGGCGGCGAGCAGTACTTC; CDR3: CSVARDRGGEQYF
J: TRBJ2-2; V: TRBV5-1; size: many; D: NA; DNA: TGCGCCAGCAGCTTTATGGGTAGCGAGACCGGGGAGCTGTTTTTT; CDR3: CASSFMGSETGELFF
J: TRBJ1-1; V: TRBV7-9; size: NA; D: TRBD1; DNA: TGTGCCAGCAGCTCCGAGGACAGGGCGCTTGAAGCTTTCTTT; CDR3: CASSSEDRALEAFF
J: TRBJ1-3; V: TRBV24-1; size: many; D: NA; DNA: TGTGCCACCAGTGATTTTCTCATAAGCTCTGGAAACACCATATATTTT; CDR3: CATSDFLISSGNTIYF
J: TRBJ2-7; V: TRBV14; size: many; D: TRBD2; DNA: TGTGCCAGCAGCCAGTCGGGAGGTAGGACCGAGCAGTACTTC; CDR3: CASSQSGGRTEQYF
J: TRBJ1-2; V: TRBV13; size: many; D: NA; DNA: TGTGCCAGCAGCTCCTTTGACTATGGCTACACCTTC; CDR3: CASSSFDYGYTF
J: TRBJ1-5; V: TRBV6-4; size: few; D: NA; DNA: TGTGCCAGCAGTCCCTCCGGTGGTCAGCCCCAGCATTTT; CDR3: CASSPSGGQPQHF
J: TRBJ1-5; V: TRBV27; size: many; D: TRBD1; DNA: TGTGCCAGCAGCCCGAGGACAGGGGAGCCCCAGCATTTT; CDR3: CASSPRTGEPQHF
J: TRBJ1-1; V: TRBV28; size: NA; D: NA; DNA: TGTGCCAGCAGTCTATGGACTTTCAGCACTGAAGCTTTCTTT; CDR3: CASSLWTFSTEAFF
J: TRBJ1-3; V: TRBV7-9; size: many; D: NA; DNA: TGTGCCAGTATGTTGGGTAATGGAAACACCATATATTTT; CDR3: CASMLGNGNTIYF
J: TRBJ2-5; V: TRBV7-3; size: many; D: NA; DNA: TGTGCCAGCAGCTTAGTATTCGGAGAGACCCAGTACTTC; CDR3: CASSLVFGETQYF
J: TRBJ1-6; V: TRBV7-9; size: many; D: NA; DNA: TGTGCCAGCGCTGAGTGGCTTAGCTCACCCCTCCACTTT; CDR3: CASAEWLSSPLHF
J: TRBJ2-7; V: TRBV5-1; size: NA; D: NA; DNA: TGCGCCAGCAGCTTGGCCGGGGCAGGGACCTACGAGCAGTACTTC; CDR3: CASSLAGAGTYEQYF
J: TRBJ1-1; V: TRBV28; size: many; D: NA; DNA: TGTGCCAGCAGTTTAGGGGACGGGTATTACACTGAAGCTTTCTTT; CDR3: CASSLGDGYYTEAFF
J: TRBJ1-3; V: TRBV12-3/TRBV12-4; size: many; D: NA; DNA: TGTGCCAGCAGTTTACTGAACTCTGGAAACACCATATATTTT; CDR3: CASSLLNSGNTIYF
J: TRBJ2-5; V: TRBV28; size: NA; D: TRBD2; DNA: TGTGCCAGCAGTTCACGTGGGGGGGTCGAGACCCAGTACTTC; CDR3: CASSSRGGVETQYF
J: TRBJ2-7; V: TRBV28; size: NA; D: NA; DNA: TGTGCCAGCAGTTTATTGGCGCTACAGCGGAACGAGCAGTACTTC; CDR3: CASSLLALQRNEQYF
J: TRBJ2-7; V: TRBV28; size: NA; D: TRBD1; DNA: TGTGCCAGCAGGTACCAGACAGGGATCGAGCAGTACTTC; CDR3: CASRYQTGIEQYF
J: TRBJ2-7; V: TRBV10-3; size: many; D: NA; DNA: TGTGCCATCACGGAGGGCATGGGCTACGAGCAGTACTTC; CDR3: CAITEGMGYEQYF
J: TRBJ2-7; V: TRBV20-1; size: NA; D: TRBD1; DNA: TGCAGTGCTACCTCGGACAGGGGAGACACCTACGAGCAGTACTTC; CDR3: CSATSDRGDTYEQYF
J: TRBJ2-7; V: TRBV28; size: many; D: NA; DNA: TGTGCCAGCAGTTTCCGGCACGGCTACGAGCAGTACTTC; CDR3: CASSFRHGYEQYF
J: TRBJ1-5; V: TRBV6-5; size: NA; D: TRBD1; DNA: TGTGCCAGCAGTTACTCGACAGGGGATAATCAGCCCCAGCATTTT; CDR3: CASSYSTGDNQPQHF
J: TRBJ1-5; V: TRBV12-3/TRBV12-4; size: NA; D: TRBD1; DNA: TGTGCCAGCAGTGGACAGGGAAGGAATCAGCCCCAGCATTTT; CDR3: CASSGQGRNQPQHF
J: TRBJ1-2; V: TRBV6-5; size: many; D: NA; DNA: TGTGCCAGCAGTTACTCAGGGGGGCCTAAGACTAACTATGGCTACACCTTC; CDR3: CASSYSGGPKTNYGYTF
J: TRBJ2-5; V: TRBV6-5; size: NA; D: NA; DNA: TGTGCCAGCATTAGGAAAGAGACCCAGTACTTC; CDR3: CASIRKETQYF
J: TRBJ2-2; V: TRBV7-6; size: many; D: NA; DNA: TGTGCCAGCAGCCCCCCCTTGTCAGGAAACACCGGGGAGCTGTTTTTT; CDR3: CASSPPLSGNTGELFF
J: TRBJ2-7; V: TRBV6-2/TRBV6-3; size: few; D: NA; DNA: TGTGCCACAGGTAGCTCCTACGAGCAGTACTTC; CDR3: CATGSSYEQYF
J: TRBJ2-5; V: TRBV5-1; size: many; D: TRBD2; DNA: TGCGCCAGCAGCTTGGGACTAGCCCCCCAAGAGACCCAGTACTTC; CDR3: CASSLGLAPQETQYF
J: TRBJ1-5; V: TRBV12-3/TRBV12-4; size: NA; D: NA; DNA: TGTGCCAGCAGTCCGGACAGCCGCCAGCATTTT; CDR3: CASSPDSRQHF
J: TRBJ1-2; V: TRBV6-5; size: many; D: TRBD1; DNA: TGTGCCAGCAGCGCCACAGGGGTGGATGGCTACACCTTC; CDR3: CASSATGVDGYTF
J: TRBJ1-2; V: TRBV6-1; size: many; D: NA; DNA: TGTGCCAGCAGTGAAGTCAGGGGCTATGGCTACACCTTC; CDR3: CASSEVRGYGYTF
J: TRBJ2-7; V: TRBV7-9; size: many; D: TRBD1; DNA: TGTGCCAGCAGCTCGCCGACAGGGTACTACGAGCAGTACTTC; CDR3: CASSSPTGYYEQYF
J: TRBJ2-7; V: TRBV6-5; size: NA; D: NA; DNA: TGTGCCAGCAGTTCTAGTTTGGGTGGGCTATACTACGAGCAGTACTTC; CDR3: CASSSSLGGLYYEQYF
J: TRBJ2-7; V: TRBV7-2; size: many; D: TRBD2; DNA: TGTGCCAGCAGCCCCCGTAGCGGGATAGAGTACGAGCAGTACTTC; CDR3: CASSPRSGIEYEQYF
J: TRBJ1-1; V: TRBV6-2/TRBV6-3; size: NA; D: TRBD1; DNA: TGTGCCACCTTACCGCGGGACAGTTTCCTTGAAGCTTTCTTT; CDR3: CATLPRDSFLEAFF
J: TRBJ2-5; V: TRBV6-1; size: many; D: NA; DNA: TGTGCCAGCAGTGACGGTCCTTTGAGTGAGACCCAGTACTTC; CDR3: CASSDGPLSETQYF
J: TRBJ2-7; V: TRBV4-2; size: many; D: NA; DNA: TGTGCCAGCAGCCAAGCACTATCGAGAAAGGGAGCCTACGAGCAGTACTTC; CDR3: CASSQALSRKGAYEQYF
J: TRBJ1-2; V: TRBV5-1; size: NA; D: NA; DNA: TGCGCCAGCAGCCCTTACCTTAGACTGGATGACTATGGCTACACCTTC; CDR3: CASSPYLRLDDYGYTF
J: TRBJ2-7; V: TRBV2; size: many; D: TRBD2; DNA: TGTGCCAGCAGTGAGACTAGCGGAACCTACGAGCAGTACTTC; CDR3: CASSETSGTYEQYF
J: TRBJ2-2; V: TRBV19; size: NA; D: TRBD2; DNA: TGTGCCAGCCGATCCGGGGGGACCGGGGAGCTGTTTTTT; CDR3: CASRSGGTGELFF
J: TRBJ2-7; V: TRBV15; size: many; D: TRBD1; DNA: TGTGCCACCAGCAGAGAGGGACAGTGGGGCGAGCAGTACTTC; CDR3: CATSREGQWGEQYF
J: TRBJ1-2; V: TRBV2; size: NA; D: NA; DNA: TGTGCCAGCAGTGAAGCCGTAGCTAACTATGGCTACACCTTC; CDR3: CASSEAVANYGYTF
J: TRBJ1-1; V: TRBV7-3; size: many; D: NA; DNA: TGTGCCAGCACTAGGGGACGGGCTGAAGCTTTCTTT; CDR3: CASTRGRAEAFF
J: TRBJ2-7; V: TRBV10-1; size: many; D: TRBD1; DNA: TGCGCCAGCAGTGACCCCCGGGACAGACCCTACGAGCAGTACTTC; CDR3: CASSDPRDRPYEQYF
J: TRBJ2-6; V: TRBV30; size: NA; D: NA; DNA: TGTGCCCGTGGGTTCGCTGGGGCCAACGTCCTGACTTTC; CDR3: CARGFAGANVLTF
J: TRBJ1-2; V: TRBV6-1; size: NA; D: NA; DNA: TGTGCCAGCAGAAATCTGAGGGGTGGAAGTGGCTACACCTTC; CDR3: CASRNLRGGSGYTF